This record looks at one TCR beta chain sequence and its context. Profiled with immunoSEQ multiplex PCR; TCRdb holds only in-frame clones, not every one. The sample includes 55,000 to 65,000 clones, around nine tenths of them seen just once. J lost 1 base, V lost 1 base, and 0 bases had no gene match. The CDR3 contains 15 residues. Germline assignment: CDR1 MNHEY and CDR2 SVGAGI. Autoimmune disease history or systemic immunosuppression excluded patients. This sample stems from a study of OX40 agonist ivuxolimab in advanced cancers. Overall study: Patients' therapy was ivuxolimab, an antibody that acts as an agonist of OX40 (CD134). With a range of roughly 20 to 79, age averaged approximately 55 years, and more than 75% were male.

J is TRBJ2-3 and V is TRBV6-5, with TRBD2 matching 9 bases. The sequence derives from an adult with an advanced solid tumor such as melanoma, head and neck, liver or kidney cancer. Sequences were derived from CD4+ or CD8+ T cells sorted from blood, sampled in a trial of the OX40 agonist ivuxolimab. The CDR3 loop reads CASSYLAGGTDTQYF. The CDR3 region has the DNA TGTGCCAGCAGTTACTTAGCGGGGGGCACAGATACGCAGTATTTT.